The rows below give T cell receptor beta chains drawn from one sample of a study of CD8 T cells in Susac syndrome. MiXCR, applied by TCRdb to the immunoSEQ multiplex PCR reads, yields one record per CDR3 protein. The sample shows around 130,000 distinct CDR3 sequences, about 95% of them seen only once. Input material: CD4+ T cells from PBMCs. The origin of the receptors is a human donor in good health. CDR3s include the opening cysteine and the closing phenylalanine or tryptophan. The D gene is left open where the match is weak. Size values are once, few and many counts, or a class for expanded clones, and some rows have none.

>-|TRBV9|TRBD1|TRBJ2-7
CASSVQGAMVYEQYF
TGTGCCAGCAGCGTACAGGGGGCGATGGTCTACGAGCAGTACTTC
>-|TRBV28|-|TRBJ2-7
CASSPSGPGTYEQYF
TGTGCCAGCAGCCCTAGTGGCCCGGGGACCTACGAGCAGTACTTC
>-|TRBV16|-|TRBJ1-4
CASSQSWQPNEKLFF
TGTGCCAGCAGCCAATCGTGGCAGCCGAATGAAAAACTGTTTTTT
>-|TRBV3-1|-|TRBJ2-3
CASSRDTTSTDTQYF
TGTGCCAGCAGCCGAGACACAACTAGCACAGATACGCAGTATTTT
>-|TRBV12-3/TRBV12-4|-|TRBJ1-1
CASSSGTIGSEAFF
TGTGCCAGCAGTTCCGGGACCATCGGGTCTGAAGCTTTCTTT
>few|TRBV18|-|TRBJ2-5
CASSPGRETQYF
TGTGCCAGCTCACCAGGTCGAGAGACCCAGTACTTC
>-|TRBV6-2/TRBV6-3|-|TRBJ2-2
CASSYEAGPGELFF
TGTGCCAGCAGTTATGAAGCGGGCCCCGGGGAGCTGTTTTTT
>-|TRBV30|TRBD1|TRBJ2-3
CAWETGQADTQYF
TGTGCCTGGGAGACAGGGCAGGCAGATACGCAGTATTTT
>once|TRBV19|TRBD1|TRBJ2-3
CASISSRGDTQYF
TGTGCCAGTATTTCCTCCAGGGGGGATACGCAGTATTTT
>-|TRBV3-1|TRBD1|TRBJ2-5
CASSLSRGRGETQYF
TGTGCCAGCAGCCTTAGCAGGGGGCGGGGAGAGACCCAGTACTTC
>-|TRBV6-2/TRBV6-3|-|TRBJ2-2
CASSQSQAPTGELFF
TGTGCCAGCAGTCAATCCCAGGCCCCCACCGGGGAGCTGTTTTTT
>-|TRBV6-2/TRBV6-3|-|TRBJ2-5
CATRRGGETQYF
TGTGCCACCAGACGGGGCGGGGAGACCCAGTACTTC
>-|TRBV12-3/TRBV12-4|-|TRBJ2-3
CASSFGPTADTQYF
TGTGCCAGCAGTTTTGGCCCTACTGCAGATACGCAGTATTTT
>-|TRBV7-9|-|TRBJ1-4
CASSFRGANEKLFF
TGTGCCAGCAGCTTCAGGGGCGCGAATGAAAAACTGTTTTTT
>-|TRBV18|-|TRBJ1-1
CASSPAAGSGTEAFF
TGTGCCAGCTCACCAGCGGCAGGATCGGGGACTGAAGCTTTCTTT
>-|TRBV20-1|-|TRBJ2-2
CSAYPRNTGELFF
TGCAGTGCGTACCCCAGGAACACCGGGGAGCTGTTTTTT